The 21 T cell receptor beta chains below all came from one sample that was sequenced in a study of shared clonotypes between healthy human individuals. Sequencing was performed with immunoSEQ multiplex PCR; in TCRdb, only in-frame clones are kept and a portion is missing. The table records approximately 2,200,000 clones, under 95% of them present only once. Terminally differentiated effector memory CD45RA+ cells were left out of the naive CD8 fraction, which was CD45RO-negative and positively selected for CCR7. The sequenced material came from naive CD8+ T cells from PBMCs. Receptor source: a man aged 18-30 years in good health. Some clones in this sample may be carry-over from other donors' samples.

This chain links TRBV28 with TRBJ1-1; D is ambiguous. This CDR3 comprises 16 residues. Per germline, CDR1 MDHEN and CDR2 SYDVKM. The V end lost 2 bases, the J end lost 4 bases, and 17 bases lay between the germline ends. As DNA, the CDR3 is TGTGCCAGCAGTTTAGCGGGGTTGGGTTTGGGCACTGAAGCTTTCTTT. Translation gives CASSLAGLGLGTEAFF.

This clone has only one observation. The rearrangement links TRBV7-9 to TRBJ2-5; no clear D gene. The CDR3 sequence is 11 residues long. Germline-derived CDR1 and CDR2 are SEHNR and FQNEAQ (reference sequence). Trimming took 11 bases from V and 4 from J, leaving 11 bases between them. CDR3 residues: CAGKGGETQYF. The CDR3 DNA reads TGTGCCGGCAAGGGTGGAGAGACCCAGTACTTC. The full variable domain, completed using reference TRBV7-9 and TRBJ2-5, is DTGVSQNPRHKITKRGQNVTFRCDPISEHNRLYWYRQTLGQGPEFLTYFQNEAQLEKSRLLSDRFSAERPKGSFSTLEIQRTEQGDSAMYLCAGKGGETQYFGPGTRLLVL.

V gene TRBV6-5 combines with J gene TRBJ2-5, with 8 bases fitting TRBD2. After removal of 5 bases from V and 2 bases from J, the junction contained 7 bases not matched to a gene. The CDR3 spans 15 residues. CDR1 is MNHEY, CDR2 SVGAGI, per germline. CDR3 sequence: CASSPIAGRQETQYF. CDR3 bases: TGTGCCAGCAGTCCTATAGCGGGAAGACAAGAGACCCAGTACTTC.

The chain combines TRBV29-1 with TRBJ1-3; the D is unclear. The CDR3 length is 15 residues. Germline CDR1 and CDR2: SQVTM and ANQGSEA. Trimming left V 1 base short and J 4 bases short, with 14 bases between. The CDR3 DNA is TGCAGCGTTGAAGCCTGGTCGAACGCCGGAAACACCATATATTTT. This encodes CSVEAWSNAGNTIYF.

The J gene is TRBJ1-2, the V gene TRBV10-2, with D uncertain. The V gene lost 8 bases and the J gene lost 2 bases, with 15 bases spanning the gap. CDR1 is WSHSY and CDR2 is SAAADI in the germline V gene. This CDR3 region has 14 residues. The CDR3 sequence: CASSDTAVNYGYTF. As DNA, the CDR3 is TGCGCCAGCTCAGACACCGCGGTGAACTATGGCTACACCTTC.

V usage is TRBV7-7 and J usage is TRBJ2-4; D is ambiguous. CDR1 and CDR2 from the germline V gene are SSHAT and FNYEAQ (reference sequence). This CDR3 region has 16 residues. V was pared by 0 bases and J by 3 bases, with 12 bases between. The CDR3 region has the DNA TGTGCCAGCAGCTTAGCGAGAAGAAGCAACAAAAACATTCAGTACTTC. Protein product: CASSLARRSNKNIQYF.

This sequence joins TRBV28 and TRBJ2-7; D remains unclear. V gave up 2 bases and J gave up 4 bases, with 9 bases separating them. This CDR3 region has 13 residues. Germline V gene lookup returns CDR1 MDHEN and CDR2 SYDVKM. CDR3 in DNA: TGTGCCAGCAGTTTAGGCTATTTATACGAGCAGTACTTC. Its translation is CASSLGYLYEQYF.

V gene TRBV7-9 combines with J gene TRBJ2-7, with 9 bases matching TRBD1. Per the germline V gene, CDR1 is SEHNR and CDR2 is FQNEAQ (reference sequence). This CDR3 has 14 residues. The ends lost 4 bases at V and 3 bases at J; junction bases unmatched: 4. The CDR3, as DNA: TGTGCCAGCAGCTCCGGGACAGGGAACTACGAGCAGTACTTC. It encodes CASSSGTGNYEQYF.

CDR3 bases: TGTGCCAGTAGTTTCAGCATCAGGCACGAGCAGTACTTC. Protein sequence: CASSFSIRHEQYF. This chain links TRBV19 with TRBJ2-7, with unresolved D. Germline CDR1 and CDR2: LNHDA and SQIVND (reference sequence). This CDR3 spans 13 amino acids. Trimming shortened V by 5 bases and J by 5 bases, and 13 bases separated the two germline ends.

The rearrangement links TRBV7-8 to TRBJ1-5; TRBD1 is a possible D gene (5 bases). The CDR3 covers 16 residues. Trimming cost V 5 bases and J 6 bases, with 20 bases left between them. Germline V gene lookup returns CDR1 SGHVS and CDR2 FQNEAQ. This chain's CDR3 is CASSRDRDTPGQPQHF. The CDR3 nucleotides read TGTGCCAGCAGCCGCGACAGAGATACCCCGGGTCAGCCCCAGCATTTT.

This chain links TRBV27 with TRBJ2-7; maybe TRBD2 (6 bases). Germline CDR1 and CDR2: MNHEY and SMNVEV (reference sequence). Trimming stripped 5 bases from V and 3 bases from J, with 11 bases between. There are 13 residues in the CDR3. DNA of the CDR3: TGTGCCAGCAGTCGAAACGGGGGCTACGAGCAGTACTTC. Its protein product is CASSRNGGYEQYF.

The chain has TRBV27 and TRBJ2-7; 13 bases align to TRBD2. The CDR3 totals 16 residues. Germline lookup yields CDR1 MNHEY and CDR2 SMNVEV (reference sequence). J lost 4 bases, V lost 7 bases, and 10 bases had no gene match. This CDR3 is CASNRGLAGVGYEQYF. CDR3 DNA sequence: TGTGCCAGCAACCGAGGACTAGCGGGAGTCGGATACGAGCAGTACTTC.

This clone was counted a few times. This chain links TRBV30 with TRBJ1-1; 7 bases fit TRBD1. V was pared by 3 bases and J by 5 bases, with 9 bases of the junction left unmatched. There are 14 residues in the CDR3. Germline CDR1 reads GTSNPN; CDR2 reads SVGIG (reference sequence). The DNA of the CDR3 is TGTGCCTGGAGGGACGAGGGGGCGCTAACTGAAGCTTTCTTT. Amino acid sequence: CAWRDEGALTEAFF. Combining the CDR3 with reference TRBV30 and TRBJ1-1 gives the whole variable domain SQTIHQWPATLVQPVGSPLSLECTVEGTSNPNLYWYRQAAGRGLQLLFYSVGIGQISSEVPQNLSASRPQDRQFILSSKKLLLSDSGFYLCAWRDEGALTEAFFGQGTRLTVV.

This clone was counted a single time. J is TRBJ2-1 and V is TRBV6-6; D may be TRBD1 (6 bases). From germline, CDR1 is MNHNY and CDR2 SVGAGI (reference sequence). CDR3 size: 14 residues. Trimming stripped 6 bases from V and 10 bases from J, with 19 bases between. The CDR3 region has the DNA TGTGCCAGCAGCTTATACAGGGTTAACGAGGAGCAGTTCTTC. Translating it yields CASSLYRVNEEQFF.

The chain combines TRBV29-1 with TRBJ1-1, with a tentative D call TRBD1 (5 bases). CDR3 length: 13 residues. Germline V lookup: CDR1 SQVTM, CDR2 ANQGSEA. V was cut by 8 bases and J by 4 bases, with 17 bases left in between. The DNA of the CDR3 is TGCAGCTTAAGCGCGGGACCCGTCACTGAAGCTTTCTTT. Its protein product is CSLSAGPVTEAFF.

The rearrangement uses TRBV4-3 and TRBJ2-7; D gene ambiguous. The germline gives CDR1 LGHNA, CDR2 YSLEER. Trimming left V 2 bases short and J 7 bases short, with 24 bases between. This CDR3 is built from 17 residues. CDR3 sequence (DNA): TGCGCCAGCAGCCAAAGCCTCAGCCTGACAAGGGTCCGGGAGCAGTACTTC. This encodes CASSQSLSLTRVREQYF.

The chain is built from TRBV5-4 and TRBJ1-1; D possibly corresponds to TRBD1 (6 bases). There are 15 residues in the CDR3. Per the germline V gene, CDR1 is SGHNT and CDR2 is YYREEE (reference sequence). V lost 1 base and J 0 bases, leaving 10 bases between the germline ends. CDR3 sequence (DNA): TGTGCCAGCAGCTTGAATCGGGACATGAACACTGAAGCTTTCTTT. Encoded protein: CASSLNRDMNTEAFF.

The chain couples TRBV9 to TRBJ1-2; maybe TRBD1 (6 bases). This CDR3 contains 14 residues. Deletions cut 6 bases from V and 5 bases from J, with 17 bases between. Germline V lookup: CDR1 SGDLS, CDR2 YYNGEE. In DNA form, the CDR3 reads TGTGCCAGCACCCCCGGAGGGGGAGATTATGGCTACACCTTC. Translating it yields CASTPGGGDYGYTF.

DNA of the CDR3: TGCGCCAGCAGCCCCGGGGCGGGGGGCTCGAACACTGAAGCTTTCTTT. Translation: CASSPGAGGSNTEAFF. The chain carries TRBV4-3 and TRBJ1-1, with a tentative D call TRBD1 (6 bases). Deletions cut 4 bases from V and 1 base from J, with 16 bases between. The CDR3 contains 16 residues. Germline CDR1 and CDR2: LGHNA and YSLEER.

V is TRBV7-8 and J is TRBJ2-2; no clear D gene. Germline V gives CDR1 SGHVS, CDR2 FQNEAQ. This CDR3 contains 13 residues. V shed 0 bases and J shed 5 bases, with 4 bases lying between them. The CDR3 nucleotides read TGTGCCAGCAGCTTAGCGCCGACCGGGGAGCTGTTTTTT. It specifies CASSLAPTGELFF.

V gene TRBV27 combines with J gene TRBJ2-1; 7 bases match TRBD2. With V trimmed by 2 bases and J by 12 bases, 16 bases remained unmatched. Germline-derived CDR1 and CDR2 are MNHEY and SMNVEV (reference sequence). This CDR3 has 16 residues. DNA of the CDR3: TGTGCCAGCAGTTTAATCGGACTAGGCCTCCCAATAGGGCAGTTCTTC. This encodes CASSLIGLGLPIGQFF.